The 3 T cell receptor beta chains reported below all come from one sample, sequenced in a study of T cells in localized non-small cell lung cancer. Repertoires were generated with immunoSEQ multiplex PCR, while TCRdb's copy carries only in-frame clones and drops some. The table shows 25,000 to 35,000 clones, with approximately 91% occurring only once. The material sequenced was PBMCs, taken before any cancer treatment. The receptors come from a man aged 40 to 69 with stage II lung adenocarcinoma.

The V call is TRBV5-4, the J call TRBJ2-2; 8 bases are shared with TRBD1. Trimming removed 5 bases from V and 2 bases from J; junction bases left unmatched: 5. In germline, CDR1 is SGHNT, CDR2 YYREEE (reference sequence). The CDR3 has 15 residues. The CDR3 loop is CASSPGQDNTGELFF. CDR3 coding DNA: TGTGCCAGCAGTCCGGGACAGGATAACACCGGGGAGCTGTTTTTT.

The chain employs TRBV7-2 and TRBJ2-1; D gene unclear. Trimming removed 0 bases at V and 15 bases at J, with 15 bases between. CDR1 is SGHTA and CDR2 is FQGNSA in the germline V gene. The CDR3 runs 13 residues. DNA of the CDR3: TGTGCCAGCAGCTTAGCGCTTCAGGACCCCCCGTTCTTC. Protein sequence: CASSLALQDPPFF. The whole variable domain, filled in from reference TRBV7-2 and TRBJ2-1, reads GAGVSQSPSNKVTEKGKDVELRCDPISGHTALYWYRQSLGQGLEFLIYFQGNSAPDKSGLPSDRFSAERTGGSVSTLTIQRTQQEDSAVYLCASSLALQDPPFFGPGTRLTVL.

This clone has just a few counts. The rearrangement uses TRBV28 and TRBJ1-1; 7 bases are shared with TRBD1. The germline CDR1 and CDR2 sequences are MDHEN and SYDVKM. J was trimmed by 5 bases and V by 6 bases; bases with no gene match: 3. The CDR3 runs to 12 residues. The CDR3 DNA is TGTGCCAGCAGGGCAGGGGGAACTGAAGCTTTCTTT. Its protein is CASRAGGTEAFF.